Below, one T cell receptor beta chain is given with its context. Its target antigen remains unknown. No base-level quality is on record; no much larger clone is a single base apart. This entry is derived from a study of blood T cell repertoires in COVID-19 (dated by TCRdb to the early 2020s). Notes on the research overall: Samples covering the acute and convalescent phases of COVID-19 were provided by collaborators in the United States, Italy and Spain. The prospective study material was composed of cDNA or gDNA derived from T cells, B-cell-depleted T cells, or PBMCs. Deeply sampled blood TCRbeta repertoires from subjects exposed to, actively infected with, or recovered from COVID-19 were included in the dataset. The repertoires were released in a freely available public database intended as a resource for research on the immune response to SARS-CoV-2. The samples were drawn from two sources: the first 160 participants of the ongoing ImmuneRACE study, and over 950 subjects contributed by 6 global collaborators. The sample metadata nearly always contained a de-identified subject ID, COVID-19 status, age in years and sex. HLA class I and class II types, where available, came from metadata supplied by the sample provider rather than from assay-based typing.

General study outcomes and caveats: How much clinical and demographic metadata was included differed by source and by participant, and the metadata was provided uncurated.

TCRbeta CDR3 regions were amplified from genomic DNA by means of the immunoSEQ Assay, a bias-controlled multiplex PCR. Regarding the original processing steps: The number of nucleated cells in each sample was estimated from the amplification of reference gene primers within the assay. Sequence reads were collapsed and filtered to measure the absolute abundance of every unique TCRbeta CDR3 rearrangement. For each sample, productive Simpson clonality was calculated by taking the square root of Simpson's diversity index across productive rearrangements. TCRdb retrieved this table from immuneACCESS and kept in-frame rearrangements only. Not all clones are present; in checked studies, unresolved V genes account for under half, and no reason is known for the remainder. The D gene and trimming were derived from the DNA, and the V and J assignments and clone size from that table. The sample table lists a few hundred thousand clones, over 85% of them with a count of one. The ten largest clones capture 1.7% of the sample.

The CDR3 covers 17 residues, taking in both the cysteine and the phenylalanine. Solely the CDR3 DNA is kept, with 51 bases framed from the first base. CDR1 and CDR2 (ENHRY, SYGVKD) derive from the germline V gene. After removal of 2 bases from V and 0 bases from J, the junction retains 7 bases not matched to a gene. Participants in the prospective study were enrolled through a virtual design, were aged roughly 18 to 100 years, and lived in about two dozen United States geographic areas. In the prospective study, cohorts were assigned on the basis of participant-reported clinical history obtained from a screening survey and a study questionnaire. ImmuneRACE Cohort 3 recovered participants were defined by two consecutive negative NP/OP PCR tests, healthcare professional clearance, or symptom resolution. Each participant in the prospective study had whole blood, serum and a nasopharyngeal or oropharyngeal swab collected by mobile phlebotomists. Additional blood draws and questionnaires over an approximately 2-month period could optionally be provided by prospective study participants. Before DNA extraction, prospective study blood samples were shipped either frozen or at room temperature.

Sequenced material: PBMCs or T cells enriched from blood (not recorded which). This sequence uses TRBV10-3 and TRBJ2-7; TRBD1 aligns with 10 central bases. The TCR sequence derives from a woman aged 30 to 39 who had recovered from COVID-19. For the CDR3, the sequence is CAISESRRDRGSYEQYF. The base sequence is TGTGCCATCAGTGAGAGCCGCCGGGACAGGGGCTCCTACGAGCAGTACTTC.